Listed below are T cell receptor beta chains from one sample, sequenced in a study of blood T cell repertoires in COVID-19. Sequencing used immunoSEQ multiplex PCR; TCRdb keeps in-frame clones, though not all of them. The sample yields around 200,000 clones, around 81% seen once. Sequences were obtained from peripheral blood. The origin of the receptors is an older woman with acute or convalescent COVID-19. CDR3s include the opening cysteine and the closing phenylalanine or tryptophan. D genes are given only for firm matches. Expanded clones get a size class; other rows say once, few or many, or leave the size out.

size	D	V	J	CDR3	DNA
.	TRBD1	TRBV10-1	TRBJ1-4	CASSKTGEKLFF	TGCGCCAGCAGCAAGACAGGGGAAAAACTGTTTTTT
.	.	TRBV2	TRBJ2-7	CASTGVPLSEQYF	TGTGCCAGCACGGGGGTACCGTTGTCCGAGCAGTACTTC
.	.	TRBV15	TRBJ2-1	CATSRGLRSTSSYNEQFF	TGTGCCACCAGCAGAGGTTTGCGTAGCACGAGCTCCTACAATGAGCAGTTCTTC
.	.	TRBV7-2	TRBJ1-2	CASSLAQGSYGYTF	TGTGCCAGCAGCTTAGCGCAGGGATCCTATGGCTACACCTTC
.	TRBD2	TRBV5-1	TRBJ2-7	CASSRTGTNYEQYF	TGCGCCAGCAGCCGTACCGGGACTAACTACGAGCAGTACTTC
once	.	TRBV5-4	TRBJ2-7	CASSLAAGRHNEQYF	TGTGCCAGCAGCTTGGCGGCGGGAAGGCACAACGAGCAGTACTTC
.	TRBD1	TRBV9	TRBJ1-4	CASSSVDKGAGEKLFF	TGTGCCAGCAGCTCCGTTGATAAGGGGGCGGGGGAAAAACTGTTTTTT
few	TRBD2	TRBV7-2	TRBJ2-5	CASSWGGEARETQYF	TGTGCCAGCAGTTGGGGGGGAGAGGCAAGGGAGACCCAGTACTTC
.	.	TRBV14	TRBJ1-1	CASSQARGTEAFF	TGTGCCAGCAGCCAAGCTAGGGGCACTGAAGCTTTCTTT
.	.	TRBV28	TRBJ1-2	CASSLTGVYGYTF	TGTGCCAGCAGTTTAACGGGGGTGTATGGCTACACCTTC
.	TRBD2	TRBV5-4	TRBJ2-5	CASSSLVSGRGQETQYF	TGTGCCAGCAGCTCCCTCGTTAGCGGGAGGGGACAAGAGACCCAGTACTTC
.	.	TRBV6-6	TRBJ1-5	CASSYSPGWQPQHF	TGTGCCAGCAGTTACTCGCCGGGTTGGCAGCCCCAGCATTTT
.	.	TRBV7-6	TRBJ1-4	CASSLAQDSNEKLFF	TGTGCCAGCAGCTTAGCCCAGGACTCTAATGAAAAACTGTTTTTT
.	TRBD1	TRBV9	TRBJ1-3	CASSVVTGGPGNTIYF	TGTGCCAGCAGCGTTGTTACAGGGGGCCCTGGAAACACCATATATTTT
.	TRBD2	TRBV19	TRBJ2-1	CASSKGLAGKPSYNEQFF	TGTGCCAGTAGTAAGGGATTAGCGGGAAAGCCCTCCTACAATGAGCAGTTCTTC
many	TRBD2	TRBV2	TRBJ2-5	CASRGTSGSSETQYF	TGTGCCAGCAGGGGGACTAGCGGGAGTTCGGAGACCCAGTACTTC
.	TRBD2	TRBV29-1	TRBJ2-1	CSVSRTSANEQFF	TGCAGCGTTTCCCGGACTAGCGCCAATGAGCAGTTCTTC
.	.	TRBV11-2	TRBJ2-5	CASSLVSQTQYF	TGTGCCAGCAGCTTAGTCTCTCAGACCCAGTACTTC
.	TRBD1	TRBV10-3	TRBJ2-7	CAISGGTGGGEQYF	TGTGCCATCAGTGGAGGGACAGGGGGTGGTGAGCAGTACTTC
.	TRBD1	TRBV25-1	TRBJ1-2	CASSVQGAHGYTF	TGTGCCAGCAGTGTGCAGGGGGCACATGGCTACACCTTC
once	TRBD2	TRBV18	TRBJ2-1	CASTSGRAAYNEQFF	TGTGCCAGCACTAGCGGGAGGGCCGCCTACAATGAGCAGTTCTTC
.	.	TRBV28	TRBJ1-4	CASRTGTGVEKLFF	TGTGCCAGCAGAACCGGGACTGGGGTCGAAAAACTGTTTTTT
.	.	TRBV7-3	TRBJ2-3	CASSRYGGASTDTQYF	TGTGCCAGCAGCCGTTACGGAGGGGCCAGCACAGATACGCAGTATTTT
.	TRBD2	TRBV27	TRBJ2-1	CASSLVGLAGIGGDNEQFF	TGTGCCAGCAGTTTAGTTGGTCTAGCGGGAATCGGGGGGGACAATGAGCAGTTCTTC
.	TRBD1	TRBV5-6	TRBJ2-5	CASSLGQGAGETQYF	TGTGCCAGCAGCCTAGGACAGGGGGCAGGGGAGACCCAGTACTTC
few	.	TRBV7-2	TRBJ2-2	CASSRPREGGELFF	TGTGCCAGCAGCCGGCCGCGGGAAGGCGGAGAGCTGTTTTTT
.	.	TRBV15	TRBJ2-5	CATSTLETQYF	TGTGCCACCAGCACTCTCGAGACCCAGTACTTC
.	.	TRBV28	TRBJ1-2	CASSFPPDRANYGYTF	TGTGCCAGCAGTTTCCCCCCTGACAGAGCTAACTATGGCTACACCTTC
once	.	TRBV2	TRBJ2-7	CASSELRTVNEQYF	TGTGCCAGCAGTGAATTGCGGACAGTGAACGAGCAGTACTTC
.	TRBD1	TRBV24-1	TRBJ1-4	CATSDTGTGNEKLFF	TGTGCCACCAGTGATACCGGGACAGGGAATGAAAAACTGTTTTTT
once	TRBD1	TRBV10-3	TRBJ2-1	CAISAGTAYNEQFF	TGTGCCATCAGTGCCGGGACAGCCTACAATGAGCAGTTCTTC
few	TRBD2	TRBV20-1	TRBJ2-7	CSAWGGDEQYF	TGCAGTGCCTGGGGGGGAGACGAGCAGTACTTC
.	.	TRBV14	TRBJ1-6	CASSQDPISSYNSPLHF	TGTGCCAGCAGCCAAGATCCAATCAGCTCCTATAATTCACCCCTCCACTTT
.	.	TRBV19	TRBJ1-2	CASSISGRGVGYTF	TGTGCCAGTAGTATCTCCGGCAGGGGAGTTGGCTACACCTTC
.	.	TRBV5-5	TRBJ1-5	CASSRDSDGQPQHF	TGTGCCAGCAGCCGGGACTCAGACGGGCAGCCCCAGCATTTT
.	.	TRBV4-2	TRBJ1-5	CASSQGQGFGQPQHF	TGTGCCAGCAGCCAAGGGCAGGGCTTCGGTCAGCCCCAGCATTTT
.	.	TRBV27	TRBJ2-7	CASSLSGQDHYEQYF	TGTGCCAGCAGTTTATCGGGGCAGGATCACTACGAGCAGTACTTC
once	TRBD1	TRBV27	TRBJ2-5	CASREPGQRETQYF	TGTGCCAGCAGGGAACCGGGACAGAGAGAGACCCAGTACTTC
.	.	TRBV6-1	TRBJ1-5	CASSEFGSSNQPQHF	TGTGCCAGCAGTGAGTTTGGCAGTAGCAATCAGCCCCAGCATTTT
once	TRBD1	TRBV7-2	TRBJ1-2	CASSLIPGQGSYGYTF	TGTGCCAGCAGCTTGATCCCGGGACAGGGTTCCTATGGCTACACCTTC
.	TRBD1	TRBV30	TRBJ1-2	CAWSASTGGYTF	TGTGCCTGGAGTGCATCGACAGGGGGCTACACCTTC
once	TRBD1	TRBV11-2	TRBJ1-4	CASSPTGTVGEKLFF	TGTGCCAGCAGCCCCACCGGGACAGTAGGTGAAAAACTGTTTTTT
.	.	TRBV7-9	TRBJ2-7	CASSPGQPIYEQYF	TGTGCCAGCAGCCCCGGACAGCCCATCTACGAGCAGTACTTC
.	TRBD2	TRBV24-1	TRBJ2-5	CATSPGLAGLGKTQYF	TGTGCCACCAGCCCCGGCCTAGCGGGGCTTGGGAAGACCCAGTACTTC
.	TRBD2	TRBV7-3	TRBJ2-1	CASSLFAGGLSEQFF	TGTGCCAGCAGCTTATTTGCGGGAGGGTTGAGTGAGCAGTTCTTC
.	TRBD2	TRBV20-1	TRBJ2-7	CSASDTSGASYEQYF	TGCAGTGCTAGTGACACTAGCGGGGCCTCCTACGAGCAGTACTTC
.	.	TRBV11-2	TRBJ2-7	CASSLILRAEYEQYF	TGTGCCAGCAGCCTAATTCTGAGGGCGGAGTACGAGCAGTACTTC